The 14 T cell receptor beta chains below come from one sample, sequenced in a study of blood T cell repertoires in COVID-19. Some clones are missing from TCRdb's copy, which holds only in-frame ones; the method was immunoSEQ multiplex PCR. Of about 250,000 clones listed, about 90% are singletons. Sequenced: peripheral blood. The receptor set was obtained from a man older than 75 with acute or convalescent COVID-19.

This chain links TRBV14 with TRBJ2-4; 10 positions agree with TRBD2. There are 18 residues in the CDR3. Germline V gene data show CDR1 as SGHDN and CDR2 as FVKESK. J was trimmed by 7 bases and V by 4 bases; bases with no gene match: 16. The CDR3 spells CASSRRPVSSGRMNIQYF. CDR3 DNA sequence: TGTGCCAGCAGCCGAAGACCAGTTTCTAGCGGGAGAATGAACATTCAGTACTTC.

J is TRBJ1-5 and V is TRBV6-1, with a weak D call TRBD1 (6 bases). The V gene's germline CDR1 is MNHNS and CDR2 SASEGT. The CDR3 extends over 15 amino acids. Trimming pared 2 bases from V and 7 bases from J, leaving 15 bases between. CDR3 region: CASSELQGRGQPQHF. DNA of the CDR3: TGTGCCAGCAGTGAACTACAGGGAAGGGGCCAGCCCCAGCATTTT.

This chain uses TRBV28 with TRBJ2-7; D is unclear. CDR3 length equals 14 residues. Germline-derived CDR1 and CDR2 are MDHEN and SYDVKM. The V and J ends lost 2 bases and 7 bases respectively, with 15 bases between them. The CDR3 coding sequence is TGTGCCAGCAGTTTAGTAGCAGTCTTCGGGGAGCAGTACTTC. Protein: CASSLVAVFGEQYF.

For the CDR3, the DNA is TGTGCCACCAGTGATCGACGACAGGGCCCTAATGAAAAACTGTTTTTT. Amino acid sequence: CATSDRRQGPNEKLFF. The V call is TRBV24-1, the J call TRBJ1-4; TRBD1 agrees at 7 bases. The CDR3 has 16 residues. Trimming removed 3 bases from V and 3 bases from J; junction bases left unmatched: 6. Germline V gene lookup returns CDR1 KGHDR and CDR2 SFDVKD.

This chain uses TRBV18 with TRBJ1-6; TRBD1 might be the D (6 bases). CDR3 size: 15 residues. Trimming took 1 base from V and 8 from J, leaving 12 bases between them. In germline, CDR1 is KGHSH, CDR2 LQKENI. This CDR3 is CASSPRPQGDSPLHF. DNA for the CDR3: TGTGCCAGCTCACCACGGCCACAGGGCGATTCACCCCTCCACTTT.

The genes are TRBV5-4 and TRBJ1-5; D gene uncertain. Trimming pared 0 bases from V and 5 bases from J, leaving 6 bases between. The CDR3 covers 13 residues. Germline CDR1 SGHNT, CDR2 YYREEE (reference sequence). CDR3 DNA sequence: TGTGCCAGCAGCTTGGACGGAGATCAGCCCCAGCATTTT. Its protein is CASSLDGDQPQHF.

This chain connects TRBV7-3 to TRBJ2-3, with D uncertain. Trimming removed 0 bases from V and 5 bases from J, with 9 bases in between. From germline, CDR1 is SGHTA and CDR2 FQGTGA. The length of the CDR3 is 14 residues. For the CDR3, the DNA is TGTGCCAGCAGCTTAACGAGAGGAGAAGATACGCAGTATTTT. This codes for CASSLTRGEDTQYF.

The chain has TRBV28 and TRBJ2-1; 10 bases are shared with TRBD2. Germline CDR1 is MDHEN and CDR2 is SYDVKM. V shed 6 bases, J shed 2 bases, and the junction held 4 bases outside the gene matches. The CDR3 has 15 residues. CDR3 sequence: CASRVGTSAYNEQFF. Written as DNA, the CDR3 is TGTGCCAGCAGGGTGGGGACTAGCGCCTACAATGAGCAGTTCTTC.

This chain links TRBV7-9 with TRBJ2-7; 7 positions agree with TRBD1. The CDR3 is 14 amino acids. Germline assignment: CDR1 SEHNR and CDR2 FQNEAQ (reference sequence). Germline trimming cut 5 bases from V and 4 bases from J; bases unmatched to any gene: 8. The CDR3 sequence is CASSRAQGSYEQYF. The CDR3 bases are TGTGCCAGCAGCCGTGCACAGGGGTCATACGAGCAGTACTTC.

The chain recombines TRBV3-1 (or the pseudogene TRBV3-2) with TRBJ1-2; D is undetermined. Germline CDR1 reads LGHDT; CDR2 reads YNNKEL (reference sequence). The V gene lost 0 bases and the J gene lost 2 bases, with 13 bases spanning the gap. This CDR3 spans 16 amino acids. CDR3 bases: TGTGCCAGCAGCCAAGATCCTCTGACATCCAACTATGGCTACACCTTC. The encoded protein is CASSQDPLTSNYGYTF.

V gene TRBV19 combines with J gene TRBJ1-5; TRBD1 is a possible D gene (5 bases). The germline V gene has CDR1 LNHDA and CDR2 SQIVND (reference sequence). The CDR3 runs 17 residues. V lost 5 bases, J lost 0 bases, and 17 bases lay in between. In nucleotides, the CDR3 is TGTGCCAGTAGTCCCGGTGACAGCAGATATAGCAATCAGCCCCAGCATTTT. Encoded protein: CASSPGDSRYSNQPQHF.

The table lists this clone with a count of one. J is TRBJ1-3 and V is TRBV9; 8 bases fit TRBD1. Unmatched junction bases numbered 8, after V lost 4 bases and J lost 2 bases. CDR3 length: 16 residues. The germline V gene encodes CDR1 SGDLS and CDR2 YYNGEE. CDR3 loop: CASSPGGASPGNTIYF. CDR3 sequence (DNA): TGTGCCAGCAGCCCAGGGGGCGCGAGTCCTGGAAACACCATATATTTT.

The chain links TRBV5-1 to TRBJ2-5; D perhaps matches TRBD1 (5 bases). V lost 4 bases, J lost 5 bases, and 15 bases lay in between. The CDR3 spans 14 residues. In germline, CDR1 is SGHRS, CDR2 YFSETQ. The CDR3 DNA sequence: TGCGCCAGCAGCCCAGGACACGGAAGGGAGACCCAGTACTTC. Translating gives CASSPGHGRETQYF.

The genes are TRBV12-3 or TRBV12-4 and TRBJ1-1; D perhaps matches TRBD1 (5 bases). The CDR3 has 13 amino acids. Deletions cut 7 bases from V and 1 base from J, with 10 bases between. This chain's CDR3 is CASTKTANTEAFF. CDR3 sequence (DNA): TGTGCCAGCACCAAGACAGCGAACACTGAAGCTTTCTTT.